This T cell receptor (beta chain) emerged from a study of cytomegalovirus exposure and HLA in healthy donors. Overall study results and limits: Listed as cytomegalovirus-associated were over 150 TCR beta chains. Apart from CMV serostatus, no immune exposure information was available. Across donors, sequencing depth was assumed by presence/absence analyses to be roughly uniform.

Concerning this clone: Its antigen remains unknown.

13 Jbeta primers and 60 Vbeta primers were used for the PCR. Here immunoSEQ multiplex PCR was the method, and the copy in TCRdb shows in-frame clones only, minus some. The sample consists of about 130,000 clones, over 70% of them appearing once. Germline V gives CDR1 SQVTM, CDR2 ANQGSEA. The V and J ends lost 4 bases and 4 bases, in that order; junction bases with no gene match: 14. The CDR3 is made up of 16 amino acids. Sequenced material: PBMCs. V and J are TRBV29-1 and TRBJ2-5, with 8 bases aligning to TRBD1. The TCR originated in a man younger than 35 in good health and CMV-seropositive. In nucleotides, the CDR3 is TGCAGCGTTGTGGGGCGACCGGGACAGGTAGGAGAGACCCAGTACTTC. It yields the protein CSVVGRPGQVGETQYF.